This paragraph reports one TCR beta chain. Its target is not known. The sample comes from a study of Tregs in tolerant kidney transplant recipients. Study-wide points: Tregs expanded with activated donor B cells seemed most donor-specific. Changing PCR primers prevented nucleotide comparison between some patients' samples. Findings come from small patient numbers and require larger validation.

Mixed chimerism was transient after nonmyeloablative marrow transplants from related graft donors. TCRdb keeps only in-frame clones here, not all; method: immunoSEQ multiplex PCR. The sample has around 64,000 clones, around 87% seen once. This clonotype was obtained from a human patient who received a combined kidney and bone marrow transplant. Some of the T cells might come from the graft donor. The material sequenced was CD4+ T cells from blood (PBMCs), taken 6 months after the transplant.

In DNA, the CDR3 is TGTGCCAGCAGTTTATGGATAGGGGCTAATTCACCCCTCCACTTT. It codes for CASSLWIGANSPLHF. This rearrangement joins TRBV28 to TRBJ1-6; tentative D call: TRBD1 (5 bases). This CDR3 is 15 amino acids long. V lost 0 bases and J 6 bases, leaving 9 bases between the germline ends. The germline gives CDR1 MDHEN, CDR2 SYDVKM.